A single T cell receptor (beta chain) is shown here with its context. The antigen is unknown. MiXCR, run by TCRdb on the 5' RACE reads, gives a single entry per CDR3 protein. This table holds about 700,000 distinct CDR3 sequences, 5.5% to 6.5% found once. Each donor (without exception) was a healthy Caucasian. The data derive from a study of identical twins. Broader study findings: With beta out-of-frame sequences, excess sharing by twins was weaker.

V was pared by 3 bases and J by 1 base, with 16 bases between. The germline gives CDR1 SGHRS, CDR2 YFSETQ. CDR3 length equals 16 residues. Sequenced: naive T cells sorted from blood. The clonotype originates from a man between 18 and 35 years old in good health. This chain uses TRBV5-1 with TRBJ2-5; TRBD1 or TRBD2 may be the D gene (6 bases each). The CDR3 nucleotides read TGCGCCAGCAGCTGGGAAAGGGGGGACGTCCAAGAGACCCAGTACTTC. Translated, it gives CASSWERGDVQETQYF.